This T cell receptor (beta chain) was captured by sequencing in a study of blood T cell repertoires in COVID-19. This clone has only a few counts. Per germline, CDR1 SGHTA and CDR2 FQGNSA. CDR3 size: 15 residues. Trimming left V 5 bases short and J 2 bases short, with 16 bases between. Original handling: Using reference gene primer amplification, nucleated cell counts were estimated. Profiled with immunoSEQ multiplex PCR; TCRdb holds only in-frame clones, not every one. That table gives V, J and clone size, and the DNA gave D and trimming. The profile shows 140,000 to 150,000 clones, approximately 81% of them singletons.

This receptor was taken from a human donor in a cohort sampled during active COVID-19. The rearrangement links TRBV7-2 to TRBJ2-7; D perhaps matches TRBD1 (6 bases). The material sequenced was peripheral blood. CDR3 nucleotide sequence: TGTGCCAGCAGCCTTATTAACAGGGCCCCCTACGAGCAGTACTTC. Residues: CASSLINRAPYEQYF. The variable domain in full, completed from reference TRBV7-2 and TRBJ2-7, reads GAGVSQSPSNKVTEKGKDVELRCDPISGHTALYWYRQSLGQGLEFLIYFQGNSAPDKSGLPSDRFSAERTGGSVSTLTIQRTQQEDSAVYLCASSLINRAPYEQYFGPGTRLTVT.